Reported below is one T cell receptor (beta chain). Its antigen target is currently unknown. Base qualities are missing; no much larger clone stands one base away. The data were taken from a study of Ad26.COV2.S vaccination and SARS-CoV-2 variants (dated by TCRdb to about 2021). Background on the whole study: Donors in the vaccine arm were drawn from COV1001, a phase I-IIa trial of Ad26.COV2.S in healthy adults that was multicentre, randomized, double-blind and placebo-controlled. Sequencing of the TCRbeta repertoire served to evaluate the specificity and breadth of SARS-CoV-2-reactive T cell receptors following Ad26.COV2.S vaccination. Trial participants were randomized into five groups of five, in which low-dose or high-dose Ad26.COV2.S was given once or twice, or placebo was given on both occasions. Dosing of Ad26.COV2.S was intramuscular, at either 5x10^10 or 1x10^11 viral particles, delivered as one shot or as two shots spaced 56 days apart. Throughout the experiments and outcome assessment, investigators stayed blinded to trial group allocation. The TCR-sequenced set comprised around 30 samples: about 19 Ad26.COV2.S vaccine recipients, 5 placebo recipients and 8 SARS-CoV-2 convalescent individuals.

The immunoSEQ Assay was used to sequence TCRbeta CDR3 regions. After extraction, genomic DNA underwent amplification by bias-controlled multiplex PCR, followed by high-throughput sequencing. Turning to the authors' computational methods: To quantify the absolute abundance of every unique TCRbeta CDR3 region, sequences were collapsed and filtered. T cell fraction was estimated by normalizing TCRbeta template counts to usable DNA, which was measured by amplifying reference genes present in all nucleated cells. Repertoire TCRs were annotated as SARS-CoV-2-specific by exact matching of V gene, CDR3 amino acid sequence and J gene to a known reactive TCR set. The reference SARS-CoV-2 TCR set was derived from MIRA and filtered for enrichment in COVID-19-positive ImmuneCODE repertoires, a step that removed public or cross-reactive TCRs. Drawing on the MIRA antigens, annotated TCRs were analysed further at the level of specific ORF or position within ORF. Depth was the summed frequency of annotated unique rearrangements, while breadth was defined as annotated unique rearrangements over total unique productive rearrangements. Two-sided Wilcoxon rank-sum tests were applied when comparing TCR breadth between groups. TCRdb limited this immuneACCESS table to in-frame rearrangements with V and J called. A share of clones is missing; checked studies link under half to unresolved V genes, and the rest is unexplained. For V, J and clone size, that table is used; D and trimming come from the DNA. This sample has over 450,000 clones in its table, and roughly 87% of those were observed once. Of the sample, roughly 1.7% is held by the ten largest clones.

What the treatment or condition label conveys for this sample: some 20 received Ad26.COV2.S at low or high dose, single or two shots; 5 received placebo; per-sample allocation not given. Repertoires of vaccine and placebo recipients were sequenced from samples taken on day 63 after the first injection. Between 29 July and 7 August 2020, Cohort 1b enrolled 20 to 30 adults aged 18-55 years at one site in Boston, USA. Ad26.COV2.S was a replication-incompetent adenovirus type 26 vector that expressed a prefusion-stabilized SARS-CoV-2 spike protein derived from the original Wuhan strain. General study outcomes and caveats: The authors noted that the TCR breadth and depth analyses may have underestimated total T cell responses. Comparable non-spike TCR breadth was observed between vaccine and placebo recipients, consistent with only spike being contained in the vaccine. After vaccination, spike-specific CD8+ and CD4+ T cell responses were reported to show substantial breadth. Comparing responses between vaccine doses or regimens was not something the study was powered to do. Ad26.COV2.S recipients had higher spike-specific TCR breadth than placebo recipients (P = 0.0014).

Trimming takes 6 bases from V and 0 bases from J, and the germline ends sit 8 bases apart. For CDR1 and CDR2, the germline V gene lists MGHRA and YSYEKL. Inclusive of the bounding cysteine and phenylalanine, the CDR3 is 13 residues long. Only the CDR3 region is kept as DNA, spanning 39 bases read in frame from base 1. Specimen: peripheral blood, collected in a trial of Ad26.COV2.S vaccine versus placebo. The origin of this receptor is a person between 18 and 65 years old who received the Ad26.COV2.S COVID-19 vaccine or a placebo. The V and J genes are TRBV4-1 and TRBJ1-1; no D gene can be assigned with confidence. The CDR3 region has the sequence CASRFYMNTEAFF. The sequenced DNA: TGCGCCAGCAGATTCTACATGAACACTGAAGCTTTCTTT.